This TCR beta chain was retrieved from a study of beta chain features in type 1 diabetes. Findings and limits, study-wide: It was possible that PCR favored shorter templates, equally so in patients and controls. All four CD4+ subsets of Type 1 diabetes patients contained TCRB CDR3s that were moderately but significantly shorter.

The investigators reverse transcribed all of the isolated RNA, so they sequenced expressed TCRB transcripts. Sequenced by immunoSEQ multiplex PCR; TCRdb stores in-frame clones only, minus some. This sample carries 640,000 or so clones, about an eighth of them seen once, and the ten largest clones take approximately 0.021%. In its sample, this clone was seen a few times. Its specificity is not known. Heparinised blood was drawn once per donor, averaging roughly 0.11 L. This clonotype originated in a man between 18 and 29 years old with type 1 diabetes. Source material: naive CD4+ T cells from blood.

For the CDR3, the DNA is TGTGCCAGCAGCTACAGCAGGACAGACACTGAAGCTTTCTTT. Its protein product is CASSYSRTDTEAFF. The chain has TRBV5-4 and TRBJ1-1, with D perhaps matching TRBD1 (6 bases). The CDR3 sequence is 14 residues long. Looked up from germline, CDR1 is SGHNT and CDR2 is YYREEE (reference sequence). The V end lost 3 bases, the J end lost 3 bases, and 12 bases lay between the germline ends.